This T cell receptor (beta chain) was sequenced for a study of cytomegalovirus exposure and HLA in healthy donors. Germline lookup yields CDR1 SGHDT and CDR2 YYEEEE. CDR3 length: 15 residues. V lost 1 base to trimming and J lost 7 bases, with 18 bases between them. PCR used 60 Vbeta primers and 13 Jbeta primers. Clones were read by immunoSEQ multiplex PCR, and TCRdb kept only the in-frame ones, dropping some. The table records about 180,000 clones, 84% of them present only once. In this sample, this clone turned up once. Sequenced sample: PBMCs. The V and J genes are TRBV5-6 and TRBJ2-7; weak D call: TRBD2 (6 bases). This TCR came from a girl between 2 and 10 years old in good health and CMV-seropositive. CDR3 DNA: TGTGCCAGCAGCTTGTGGAGGGAAACCATTGGTGAGCAGTACTTC. Its translation: CASSLWRETIGEQYF.